The 27 T cell receptor beta chains presented below share a single source sample, sequenced in a study of blood T cell repertoires in COVID-19. The method was immunoSEQ multiplex PCR; TCRdb's version includes in-frame clones alone and lacks a portion of them. This table holds about 75,000 clones, 79% found once. Sequencing was carried out using peripheral blood. Every receptor here comes from a woman aged 80 or older with active or convalescent COVID-19.

The V call is TRBV19, the J call TRBJ1-1, with a tentative D call TRBD1 (5 bases). Trimming removed 2 bases from V and 0 bases from J, with 7 bases in between. Germline V gives CDR1 LNHDA, CDR2 SQIVND (reference sequence). The CDR3 length is 14 residues. CDR3 DNA sequence: TGTGCCAGTAGTATACTAGGGGTGAACACTGAAGCTTTCTTT. It encodes CASSILGVNTEAFF.

J is TRBJ2-7 and V is TRBV9; 12 bases align to TRBD2. CDR1 and CDR2 from the germline V gene are SGDLS and YYNGEE. The CDR3 covers 15 residues. After removal of 3 bases from V and 4 bases from J, the junction contained 5 bases not matched to a gene. CDR3 nucleotides: TGTGCCAGCAGCGATGGACTAGCGGGGACGTACGAGCAGTACTTC. Translating it yields CASSDGLAGTYEQYF.

The rearrangement uses TRBV12-5 and TRBJ2-3; D gene uncertain. Germline CDR1 reads LGHNT; CDR2 reads FRNRAP. The CDR3 has 12 residues. Trimming stripped 1 base from V and 8 bases from J, with 7 bases between. The CDR3, as DNA: TGTGCTAGTGGTTTGGACTTAGTTACGCAGTATTTT. This sequence encodes CASGLDLVTQYF. Based on the CDR3 plus reference TRBV12-5 and TRBJ2-3, the full variable domain is DARVTQTPRHKVTEMGQEVTMRCQPILGHNTVFWYRQTMMQGLELLAYFRNRAPLDDSGMPKDRFSAEMPDATLATLKIQPSEPRDSAVYFCASGLDLVTQYFGPGTRLTVL.

The gene calls are TRBV29-1 and TRBJ2-1; TRBD2 aligns across 13 bases. CDR1 and CDR2 from the germline V gene are SQVTM and ANQGSEA. V lost 4 bases and J lost 6; bases outside the gene matches: 15. The CDR3 runs 18 residues. The CDR3 region has the DNA TGCAGCGTTGGCGAGGTTACTAGCGGGAGGGGGTCTTTCAATGAGCAGTTCTTC. It is translated as CSVGEVTSGRGSFNEQFF.

The gene calls are TRBV4-1 and TRBJ1-2; a weak D match, TRBD1 (5 bases). Germline-derived CDR1 and CDR2 are MGHRA and YSYEKL. V was cut by 5 bases and J by 9 bases, with 28 bases left in between. CDR3 length equals 17 residues. CDR3 protein: CASSGASTRTLTMSYTF. The DNA for the CDR3 is TGCGCCAGCAGCGGGGCTAGTACGAGGACCCTAACTATGAGCTACACCTTC.

The chain employs TRBV4-3 and TRBJ2-1; TRBD2 agrees at 15 bases. Losses at the gene ends were 0 bases for V and 7 bases for J; bases not matched to a gene: 7. Germline-derived CDR1 and CDR2 are LGHNA and YSLEER. CDR3 length: 18 amino acids. The chain's CDR3 is CASSQDMTGLAGGNEQFF. Here the CDR3 DNA reads TGCGCCAGCAGCCAAGATATGACGGGACTAGCGGGGGGAAATGAGCAGTTCTTC.

This chain uses TRBV27 with TRBJ1-6; 8 nucleotides line up with TRBD1. Germline CDR1 is MNHEY and CDR2 is SMNVEV (reference sequence). The CDR3 length is 16 residues. V was clipped by 6 bases and J by 7 bases; unmatched bases: 11. CDR3 in DNA: TGTGCCAGCAGCCTAACAGACAGGGGCCAAAATTCACCCCTCCACTTT. It codes for CASSLTDRGQNSPLHF.

The V call is TRBV27, the J call TRBJ1-1, with unresolved D. The CDR3 length is 12 residues. The V and J ends lost 2 bases and 6 bases respectively, with 7 bases between them. Germline values: CDR1 MNHEY, CDR2 SMNVEV (reference sequence). Here the CDR3 DNA reads TGTGCCAGCAGTTTAGAGGTTCCTGAAGCTTTCTTT. Translating it yields CASSLEVPEAFF.

There are a few counts of this clone. The CDR3 DNA follows: TGCGCCAGCAGCCAAGATCTGGTCACCTACGGGGCCAAAAACATTCAGTACTTC. This codes for CASSQDLVTYGAKNIQYF. V and J are TRBV4-3 and TRBJ2-4; D unclear. V was shortened by 0 bases and J by 1 base, with 16 bases between the two germline ends. Germline V CDR1 and CDR2: LGHNA, YSLEER. The CDR3 runs 18 residues.

This clone came up a few times. The chain combines TRBV7-9 with TRBJ2-7; D perhaps matches TRBD2 (7 bases). The CDR3 totals 14 residues. Trimming cost V 1 base and J 7 bases, with 14 bases left between them. Germline CDR1 is SEHNR and CDR2 is FQNEAQ (reference sequence). The CDR3 DNA reads TGTGCCAGCAGCTTAGGACGGGGGGCGGATGAGCAGTACTTC. Protein product: CASSLGRGADEQYF.

This rearrangement joins TRBV18 to TRBJ2-7; 7 bases fit TRBD2. Losses at the gene ends were 5 bases for V and 3 bases for J; bases not matched to a gene: 10. Germline CDR1 KGHSH, CDR2 LQKENI. There are 15 residues in the CDR3. DNA of the CDR3: TGTGCCAGCTCATCCGCGGGGCGGGAGAGCTACGAGCAGTACTTC. This translates into CASSSAGRESYEQYF. Supplemented by reference TRBV18 and TRBJ2-7, the full variable domain reads NAGVMQNPRHLVRRRGQEARLRCSPMKGHSHVYWYRQLPEEGLKFMVYLQKENIIDESGMPKERFSAEFPKEGPSILRIQQVVRGDSAAYFCASSSAGRESYEQYFGPGTRLTVT.

CDR3 sequence: CASSPYLETAEQYF. The CDR3 coding sequence is TGTGCCAGCTCACCATATTTGGAGACGGCCGAGCAGTACTTC. The V gene is TRBV18, the J gene TRBJ2-7; D is unclear. The CDR3 extends over 14 amino acids. V was cut by 2 bases and J by 6 bases, with 14 bases left in between. Germline V gives CDR1 KGHSH, CDR2 LQKENI. Full variable domain (remainder filled in from reference TRBV18 and TRBJ2-7): NAGVMQNPRHLVRRRGQEARLRCSPMKGHSHVYWYRQLPEEGLKFMVYLQKENIIDESGMPKERFSAEFPKEGPSILRIQQVVRGDSAAYFCASSPYLETAEQYFGPGTRLTVT.

The chain has TRBV3-1 (or the pseudogene TRBV3-2) and TRBJ2-5; D may be TRBD2 (6 bases). Trimming shortened V by 3 bases and J by 5 bases, and 13 bases separated the two germline ends. Germline V lookup: CDR1 LGHDT, CDR2 YNNKEL (reference sequence). The CDR3 is 14 amino acids. The CDR3 loop is CASSQGLRVETQYF. CDR3 bases: TGTGCCAGCAGCCAGGGACTCCGGGTGGAGACCCAGTACTTC.

The rearrangement joins TRBV9 to TRBJ2-3; 12 nucleotides line up with TRBD2. Germline trimming cut 3 bases from V and 2 bases from J; bases unmatched to any gene: 4. The length of the CDR3 is 16 residues. Germline loops: CDR1 SGDLS, CDR2 YYNGEE. Here the CDR3 DNA reads TGTGCCAGCAGCGCCGGACTAGCGGGAAACACAGATACGCAGTATTTT. Its protein is CASSAGLAGNTDTQYF.

This sequence joins TRBV5-1 and TRBJ1-1; no clear D gene. Germline CDR1 and CDR2: SGHRS and YFSETQ. Trimming stripped 0 bases from V and 1 base from J, with 7 bases between. There are 14 residues in the CDR3. This CDR3 is CASSLVGENTEAFF. CDR3 DNA: TGCGCCAGCAGCTTGGTAGGAGAGAACACTGAAGCTTTCTTT.

The chain employs TRBV30 and TRBJ2-1; TRBD2 agrees at 9 bases. After removal of 3 bases from V and 9 bases from J, the junction contained 9 bases not matched to a gene. Germline V gene data show CDR1 as GTSNPN and CDR2 as SVGIG (reference sequence). The CDR3 has 14 amino acids. The CDR3 sequence: CAWRYIAGVSEQFF. DNA of the CDR3: TGTGCCTGGAGGTATATAGCGGGAGTGTCTGAGCAGTTCTTC.

This clone has a handful of counts. This chain uses TRBV5-4 with TRBJ1-2; D is perhaps TRBD1 (6 bases). Trimming shortened V by 4 bases and J by 3 bases, and 10 bases separated the two germline ends. This CDR3 has 13 residues. CDR1 is SGHNT and CDR2 is YYREEE in the germline V gene (reference sequence). The DNA for the CDR3 is TGTGCCAGCAGCGAACAGGGATACTATGGCTACACCTTC. Residues: CASSEQGYYGYTF.

The J gene is TRBJ1-2, the V gene TRBV9; TRBD1 matches 12 bases. Per germline, CDR1 SGDLS and CDR2 YYNGEE. The CDR3 runs 18 residues. The J segment lost 8 bases and the V segment lost 4 bases, leaving 18 bases of the junction unmatched. The CDR3 protein is CASSFHAGGQGAAGGYTF. The CDR3 DNA reads TGTGCCAGCAGCTTCCATGCGGGGGGACAGGGGGCGGCTGGCGGCTACACCTTC.

The chain links TRBV27 to TRBJ1-5; a weak D match, TRBD1 (5 bases). The germline V and J ends were trimmed by 3 bases and 6 bases, with 18 bases remaining between them. CDR1 is MNHEY and CDR2 is SMNVEV in the germline V gene (reference sequence). The CDR3 consists of 16 residues. CDR3 nucleotides: TGTGCCAGCAGTTTGATGAGCCAGGGCTTGGGTCAGCCCCAGCATTTT. Translation gives CASSLMSQGLGQPQHF.

This sequence joins TRBV18 and TRBJ1-3; D call uncertain. Germline V gene sequence: CDR1 KGHSH, CDR2 LQKENI. The CDR3 has 18 amino acids. V shed 3 bases and J shed 0 bases, with 18 bases lying between them. The DNA of the CDR3 is TGTGCCAGCTCACCTCGGTCAGCGCCAGAGAGCTCTGGAAACACCATATATTTT. Its translation is CASSPRSAPESSGNTIYF. The entire variable domain, with the rest obtained from reference TRBV18 and TRBJ1-3, is as follows: NAGVMQNPRHLVRRRGQEARLRCSPMKGHSHVYWYRQLPEEGLKFMVYLQKENIIDESGMPKERFSAEFPKEGPSILRIQQVVRGDSAAYFCASSPRSAPESSGNTIYFGEGSWLTVV.

The CDR3 DNA follows: TGTGCCAGCAGCCAAGATCGGAGGGACCGCCAAGAGACCCAGTACTTC. Its protein is CASSQDRRDRQETQYF. The chain joins TRBV3-1 (or the pseudogene TRBV3-2) to TRBJ2-5, with D possibly matching TRBD2 (6 bases). Trimming removed 0 bases from V and 1 base from J, with 12 bases in between. Germline CDR1 reads LGHDT; CDR2 reads YNNKEL (reference sequence). The CDR3 spans 16 residues.

This CDR3 is CASSIRDRSRSPAAYNEQFF. The CDR3 nucleotides are TGTGCCAGCAGCATCCGGGACAGGTCACGTTCACCAGCCGCCTACAATGAGCAGTTCTTC. The genes are TRBV7-6 and TRBJ2-1; TRBD1 aligns across 8 bases. The CDR3 length is 20 residues. Germline CDR1 SGHVS, CDR2 FNYEAQ. The V and J ends lost 5 bases and 2 bases, in that order; junction bases with no gene match: 20.

This rearrangement joins TRBV24-1 to TRBJ2-3, with 10 bases aligning to TRBD1. Germline V CDR1 and CDR2: KGHDR, SFDVKD. The CDR3 length is 14 residues. V lost 7 bases, J lost 6 bases, and 6 bases stayed unmatched. CDR3 amino acids: CATRPGQGMDTQYF. The CDR3 coding sequence is TGTGCCACCAGGCCGGGACAGGGGATGGATACGCAGTATTTT.

The rearrangement uses TRBV5-4 and TRBJ2-1, with D possibly TRBD1 on 5 matching bases. Between the trimmed V and J ends, which lost 2 bases and 4 bases, there was a span of 13 bases. The CDR3 loop spans 15 amino acids. The germline CDR1 and CDR2 sequences are SGHNT and YYREEE (reference sequence). Here the CDR3 reads CASSFSSRTYNEQFF. CDR3 bases: TGTGCCAGCAGCTTTTCATCCAGGACATACAATGAGCAGTTCTTC.

The rearrangement joins TRBV18 to TRBJ2-7, with 8 bases aligning to TRBD1. Germline loops: CDR1 KGHSH, CDR2 LQKENI. V lost 3 bases and J lost 4; bases outside the gene matches: 5. The CDR3 has 14 residues. DNA of the CDR3: TGTGCCAGCTCACCCCGGACAGGGCCGTACGAGCAGTACTTC. Residues: CASSPRTGPYEQYF.

The chain is built from TRBV19 and TRBJ1-5; weak D call: TRBD1 (5 bases). The CDR3 consists of 15 residues. The ends were cut back, 6 bases at V and 2 bases at J, with 14 bases in the middle. Germline V CDR1 and CDR2: LNHDA, SQIVND (reference sequence). The CDR3 DNA reads as TGTGCCAGTAGCTCCCCGTGGGGGGGCAATCAGCCCCAGCATTTT. Translating it yields CASSSPWGGNQPQHF.

The chain uses TRBV6-4 and TRBJ2-3, with TRBD2 matching over 7 bases. This CDR3 is built from 15 residues. Losses at the gene ends were 2 bases for V and 0 bases for J; bases not matched to a gene: 2. Per germline, CDR1 MRHNA and CDR2 SNTAGT. The chain's CDR3 is CASSDRGDSTDTQYF. The CDR3 nucleotides are TGTGCCAGCAGTGACCGGGGGGATAGCACAGATACGCAGTATTTT.